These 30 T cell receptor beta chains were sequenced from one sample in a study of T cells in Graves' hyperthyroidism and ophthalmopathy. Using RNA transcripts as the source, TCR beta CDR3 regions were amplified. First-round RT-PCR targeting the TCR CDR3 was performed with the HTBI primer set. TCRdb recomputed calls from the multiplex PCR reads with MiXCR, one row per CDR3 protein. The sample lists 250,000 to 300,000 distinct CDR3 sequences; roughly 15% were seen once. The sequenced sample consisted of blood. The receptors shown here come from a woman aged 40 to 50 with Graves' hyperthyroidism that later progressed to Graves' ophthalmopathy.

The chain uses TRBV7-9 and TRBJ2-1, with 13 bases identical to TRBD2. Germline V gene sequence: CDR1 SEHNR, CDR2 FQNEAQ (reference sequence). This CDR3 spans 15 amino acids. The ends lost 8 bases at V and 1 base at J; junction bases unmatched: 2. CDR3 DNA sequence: TGTGCCAGCGGGGGACTAGCGGGATCCTACAATGAGCAGTTCTTC. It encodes CASGGLAGSYNEQFF.

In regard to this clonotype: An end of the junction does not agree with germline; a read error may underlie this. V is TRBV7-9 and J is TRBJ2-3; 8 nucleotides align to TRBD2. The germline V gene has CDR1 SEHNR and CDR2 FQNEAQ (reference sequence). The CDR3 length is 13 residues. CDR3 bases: TGTGCCAGCCGTCGGGAGGGCATAGATACGCGGTATTTT. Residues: CASRREGIDTRYF.

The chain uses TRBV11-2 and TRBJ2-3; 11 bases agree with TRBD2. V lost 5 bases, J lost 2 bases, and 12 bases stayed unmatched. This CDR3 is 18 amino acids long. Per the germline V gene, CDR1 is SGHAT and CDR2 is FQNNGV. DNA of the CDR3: TGTGCCAGCAGCAAAGGGACTAGCGGAGTACTACCCACAGATACGCAGTATTTT. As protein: CASSKGTSGVLPTDTQYF.

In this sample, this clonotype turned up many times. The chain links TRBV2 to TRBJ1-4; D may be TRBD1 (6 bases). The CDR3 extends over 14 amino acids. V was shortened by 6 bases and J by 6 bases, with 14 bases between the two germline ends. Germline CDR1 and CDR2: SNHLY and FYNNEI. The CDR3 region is CASSHRDWDEKLFF. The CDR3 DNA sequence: TGTGCCAGCAGCCACAGGGATTGGGATGAAAAACTGTTTTTT.

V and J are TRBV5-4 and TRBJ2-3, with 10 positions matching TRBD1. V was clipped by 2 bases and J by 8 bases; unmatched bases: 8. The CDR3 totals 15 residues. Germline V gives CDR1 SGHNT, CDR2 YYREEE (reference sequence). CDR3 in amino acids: CASSFRDRGLGTQYF. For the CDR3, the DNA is TGTGCCAGCAGCTTCCGGGACAGGGGCTTGGGTACGCAGTATTTT.

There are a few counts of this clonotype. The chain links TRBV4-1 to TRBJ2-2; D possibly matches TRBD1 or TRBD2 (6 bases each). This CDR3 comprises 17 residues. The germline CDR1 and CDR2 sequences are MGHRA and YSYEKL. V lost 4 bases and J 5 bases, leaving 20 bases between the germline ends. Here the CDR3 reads CASSPHPGASSTGELFF. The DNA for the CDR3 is TGCGCCAGCAGCCCTCATCCGGGGGCGAGCTCAACCGGGGAGCTGTTTTTT.

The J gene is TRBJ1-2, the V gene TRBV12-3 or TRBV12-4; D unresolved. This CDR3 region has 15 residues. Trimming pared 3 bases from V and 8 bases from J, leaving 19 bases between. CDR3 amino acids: CASSFPGPFARGYTF. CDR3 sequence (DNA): TGTGCCAGCAGTTTTCCGGGTCCCTTCGCGCGGGGCTACACCTTC.

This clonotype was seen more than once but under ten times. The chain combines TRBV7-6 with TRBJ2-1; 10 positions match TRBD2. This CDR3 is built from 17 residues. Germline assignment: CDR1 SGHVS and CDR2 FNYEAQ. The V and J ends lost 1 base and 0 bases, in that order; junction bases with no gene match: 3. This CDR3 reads CASSLGASGSSYNEQFF. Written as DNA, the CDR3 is TGTGCCAGCAGCTTAGGGGCTAGCGGGAGCTCCTACAATGAGCAGTTCTTC. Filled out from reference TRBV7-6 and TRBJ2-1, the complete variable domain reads GAGVSQSPRYKVTKRGQDVALRCDPISGHVSLYWYRQALGQGPEFLTYFNYEAQQDKSGLPNDRFSAERPEGSISTLTIQRTEQRDSAMYRCASSLGASGSSYNEQFFGPGTRLTVL.

Here the CDR3 reads CASSHPSGLAGGGGEQFF. CDR3 in DNA: TGTGCCAGCAGCCATCCATCGGGACTAGCGGGAGGAGGGGGTGAGCAGTTCTTC. The genes are TRBV9 and TRBJ2-1; 15 bases align to TRBD2. In germline, CDR1 is SGDLS, CDR2 YYNGEE. The CDR3 runs to 18 residues. V lost 4 bases and J lost 9; bases outside the gene matches: 14.

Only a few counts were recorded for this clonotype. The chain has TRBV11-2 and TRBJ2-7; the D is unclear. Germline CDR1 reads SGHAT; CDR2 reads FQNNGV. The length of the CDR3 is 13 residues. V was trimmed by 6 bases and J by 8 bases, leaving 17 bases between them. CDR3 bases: TGTGCCAGCAGTTCAATAGGGCCCTTCAAGCAGTACTTC. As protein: CASSSIGPFKQYF.

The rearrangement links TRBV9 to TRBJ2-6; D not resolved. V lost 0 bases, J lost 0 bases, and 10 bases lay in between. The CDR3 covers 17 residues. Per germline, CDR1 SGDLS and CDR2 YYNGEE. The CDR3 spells CASSVEPSSSGANVLTF. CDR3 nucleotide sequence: TGTGCCAGCAGCGTAGAACCGTCCAGCTCTGGGGCCAACGTCCTGACTTTC. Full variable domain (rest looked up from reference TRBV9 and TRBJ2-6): DSGVTQTPKHLITATGQRVTLRCSPRSGDLSVYWYQQSLDQGLQFLIQYYNGEERAKGNILERFSAQQFPDLHSELNLSSLELGDSALYFCASSVEPSSSGANVLTFGAGSRLTVL.

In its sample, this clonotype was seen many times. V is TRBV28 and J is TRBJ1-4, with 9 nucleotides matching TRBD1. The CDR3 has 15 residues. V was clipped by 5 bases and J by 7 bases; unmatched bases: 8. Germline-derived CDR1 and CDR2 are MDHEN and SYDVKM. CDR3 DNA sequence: TGTGCCAGCAGTGCGTCGACAGGGGGACGTGAAAAACTGTTTTTT. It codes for CASSASTGGREKLFF. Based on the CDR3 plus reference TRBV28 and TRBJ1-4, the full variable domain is DVKVTQSSRYLVKRTGEKVFLECVQDMDHENMFWYRQDPGLGLRLIYFSYDVKMKEKGDIPEGYSVSREKKERFSLILESASTNQTSMYLCASSASTGGREKLFFGSGTQLSVL.

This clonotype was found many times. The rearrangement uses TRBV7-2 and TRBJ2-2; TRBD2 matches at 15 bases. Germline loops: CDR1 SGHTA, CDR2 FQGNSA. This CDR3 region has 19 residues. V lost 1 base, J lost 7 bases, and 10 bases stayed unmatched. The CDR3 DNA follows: TGTGCCAGCAGCTTAGGGACCGGGACTAGCGGGAGGTTCGACGGGGAGCTGTTTTTT. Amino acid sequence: CASSLGTGTSGRFDGELFF.

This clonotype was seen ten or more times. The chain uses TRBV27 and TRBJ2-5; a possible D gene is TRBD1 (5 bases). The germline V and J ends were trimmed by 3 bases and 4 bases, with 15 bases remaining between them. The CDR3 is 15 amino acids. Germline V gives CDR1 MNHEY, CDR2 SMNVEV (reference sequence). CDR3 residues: CASSLIISGLETQYF. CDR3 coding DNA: TGTGCCAGCAGTTTGATAATCTCAGGGTTAGAGACCCAGTACTTC.

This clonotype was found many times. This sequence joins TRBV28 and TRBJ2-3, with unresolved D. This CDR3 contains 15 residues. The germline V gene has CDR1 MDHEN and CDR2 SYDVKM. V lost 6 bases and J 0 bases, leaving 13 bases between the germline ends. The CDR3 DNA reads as TGTGCCAGCAGCCTCCCGGCAATTAGCACAGATACGCAGTATTTT. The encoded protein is CASSLPAISTDTQYF. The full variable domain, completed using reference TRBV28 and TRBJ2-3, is DVKVTQSSRYLVKRTGEKVFLECVQDMDHENMFWYRQDPGLGLRLIYFSYDVKMKEKGDIPEGYSVSREKKERFSLILESASTNQTSMYLCASSLPAISTDTQYFGPGTRLTVL.

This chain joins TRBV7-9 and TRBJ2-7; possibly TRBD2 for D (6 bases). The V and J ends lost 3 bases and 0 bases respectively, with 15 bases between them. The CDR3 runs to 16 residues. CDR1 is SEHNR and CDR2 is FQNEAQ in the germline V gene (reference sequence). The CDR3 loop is CASSFFRGTSSYEQYF. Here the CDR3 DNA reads TGTGCCAGCAGCTTTTTCCGGGGGACCAGCTCCTACGAGCAGTACTTC.

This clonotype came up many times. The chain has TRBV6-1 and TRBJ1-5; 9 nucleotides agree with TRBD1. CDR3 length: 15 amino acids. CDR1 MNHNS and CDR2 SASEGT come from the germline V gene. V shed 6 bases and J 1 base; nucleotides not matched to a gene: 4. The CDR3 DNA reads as TGTGCCAGCAGCAGGACAGGGGTAAGCAATCAGCCCCAGCATTTT. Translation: CASSRTGVSNQPQHF.

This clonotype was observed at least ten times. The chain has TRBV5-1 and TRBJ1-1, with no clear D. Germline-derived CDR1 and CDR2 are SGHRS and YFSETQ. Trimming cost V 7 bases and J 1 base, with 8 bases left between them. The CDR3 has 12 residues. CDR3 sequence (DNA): TGCGCCAGCGGGCCGGGGAACACTGAAGCTTTCTTT. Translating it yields CASGPGNTEAFF.

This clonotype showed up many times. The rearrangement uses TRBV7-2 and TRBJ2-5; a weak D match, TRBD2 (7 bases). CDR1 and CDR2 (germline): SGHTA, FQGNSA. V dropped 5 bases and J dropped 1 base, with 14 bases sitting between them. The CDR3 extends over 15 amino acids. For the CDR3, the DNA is TGTGCCAGCAGCCCGGGGGGCCCTCCCCAAGAGACCCAGTACTTC. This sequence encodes CASSPGGPPQETQYF.

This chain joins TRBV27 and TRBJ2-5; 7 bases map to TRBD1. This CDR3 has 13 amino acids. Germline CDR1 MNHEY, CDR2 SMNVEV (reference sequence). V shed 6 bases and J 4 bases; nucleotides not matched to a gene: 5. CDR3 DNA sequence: TGTGCCAGCAGAGAGACAGGGCGAGAGACCCAGTACTTC. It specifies CASRETGRETQYF.

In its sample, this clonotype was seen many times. The CDR3 coding sequence is TGCGCCAGCAGCTTCAACAGGGGTCGGGGCGAAAAACTGTTTTTT. It encodes CASSFNRGRGEKLFF. The J gene is TRBJ1-4, the V gene TRBV5-1, with 7 positions matching TRBD1. The length of the CDR3 is 15 residues. With 2 bases clipped from V and 8 bases from J, the junction kept 9 bases outside the gene matches. Germline CDR1 SGHRS, CDR2 YFSETQ. Full variable domain (missing parts from reference TRBV5-1 and TRBJ1-4): KAGVTQTPRYLIKTRGQQVTLSCSPISGHRSVSWYQQTPGQGLQFLFEYFSETQRNKGNFPGRFSGRQFSNSRSEMNVSTLELGDSALYLCASSFNRGRGEKLFFGSGTQLSVL.

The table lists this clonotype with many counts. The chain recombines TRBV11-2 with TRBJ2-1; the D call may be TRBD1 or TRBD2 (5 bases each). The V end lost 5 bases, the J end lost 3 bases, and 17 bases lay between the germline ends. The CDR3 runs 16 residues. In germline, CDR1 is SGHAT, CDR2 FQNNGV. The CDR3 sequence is CASSPLRGPNYNEQFF. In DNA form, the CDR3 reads TGTGCCAGCAGCCCCCTTAGGGGACCGAACTACAATGAGCAGTTCTTC.

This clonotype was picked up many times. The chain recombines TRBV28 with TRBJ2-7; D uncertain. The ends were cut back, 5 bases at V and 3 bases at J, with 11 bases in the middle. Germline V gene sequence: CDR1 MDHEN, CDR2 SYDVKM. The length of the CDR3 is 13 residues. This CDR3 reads CASSPPPSYEQYF. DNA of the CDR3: TGTGCCAGCAGTCCCCCTCCTAGCTACGAGCAGTACTTC.

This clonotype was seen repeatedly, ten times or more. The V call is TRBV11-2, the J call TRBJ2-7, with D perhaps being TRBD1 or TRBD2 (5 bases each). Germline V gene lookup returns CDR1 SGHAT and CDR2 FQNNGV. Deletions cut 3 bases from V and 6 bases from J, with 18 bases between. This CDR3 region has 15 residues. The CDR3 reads CASSLFRDRGPEQYF. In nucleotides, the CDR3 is TGTGCCAGCAGCTTGTTTCGCGACCGGGGACCCGAGCAGTACTTC.

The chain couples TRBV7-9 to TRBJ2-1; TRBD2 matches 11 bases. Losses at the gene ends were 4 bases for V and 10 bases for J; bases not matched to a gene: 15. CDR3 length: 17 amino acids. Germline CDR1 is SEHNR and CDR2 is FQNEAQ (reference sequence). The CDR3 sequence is CASSSRGTSGGALEQFF. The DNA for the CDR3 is TGTGCCAGCAGCTCCCGGGGGACTAGCGGAGGCGCCTTGGAGCAGTTCTTC.

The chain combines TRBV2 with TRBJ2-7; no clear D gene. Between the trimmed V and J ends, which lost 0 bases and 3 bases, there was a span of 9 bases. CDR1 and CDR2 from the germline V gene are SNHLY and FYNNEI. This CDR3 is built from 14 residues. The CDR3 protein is CASSEAIGSYEQYF. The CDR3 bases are TGTGCCAGCAGTGAAGCAATAGGCAGCTACGAGCAGTACTTC.

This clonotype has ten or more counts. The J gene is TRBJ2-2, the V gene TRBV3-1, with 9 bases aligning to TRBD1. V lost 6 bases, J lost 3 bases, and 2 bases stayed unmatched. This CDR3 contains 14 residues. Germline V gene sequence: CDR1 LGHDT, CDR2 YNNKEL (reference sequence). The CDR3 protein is CASRGTGYTGELFF. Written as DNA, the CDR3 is TGTGCCAGCAGAGGGACAGGGTACACCGGGGAGCTGTTTTTT.

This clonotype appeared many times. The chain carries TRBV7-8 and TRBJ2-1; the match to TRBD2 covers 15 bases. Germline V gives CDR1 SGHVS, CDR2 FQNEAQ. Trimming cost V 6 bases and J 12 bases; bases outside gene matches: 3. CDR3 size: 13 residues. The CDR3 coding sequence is TGTGCCAGCAGTTGGACTAGCGGGGGGGGGCAGTTCTTC. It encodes CASSWTSGGGQFF.

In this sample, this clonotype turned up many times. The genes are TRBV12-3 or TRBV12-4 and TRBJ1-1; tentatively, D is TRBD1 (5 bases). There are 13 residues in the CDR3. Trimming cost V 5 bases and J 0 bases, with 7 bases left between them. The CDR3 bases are TGTGCCAGCAGTCGACAGATGAACACTGAAGCTTTCTTT. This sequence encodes CASSRQMNTEAFF.

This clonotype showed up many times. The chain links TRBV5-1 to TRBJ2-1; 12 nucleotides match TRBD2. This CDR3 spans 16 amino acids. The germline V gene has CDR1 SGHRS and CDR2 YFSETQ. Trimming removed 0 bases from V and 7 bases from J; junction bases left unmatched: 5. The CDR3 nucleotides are TGCGCCAGCAGCTTGGCCCCTAGCGGGAGGGGGAATGAGCAGTTCTTC. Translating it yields CASSLAPSGRGNEQFF. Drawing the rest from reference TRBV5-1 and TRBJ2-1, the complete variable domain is KAGVTQTPRYLIKTRGQQVTLSCSPISGHRSVSWYQQTPGQGLQFLFEYFSETQRNKGNFPGRFSGRQFSNSRSEMNVSTLELGDSALYLCASSLAPSGRGNEQFFGPGTRLTVL.